This is a list of T cell receptor beta chains from one sample in a study of T-cell memory formation after mild COVID-19. TCRdb recomputed calls from the 5' RACE reads with MiXCR, one row per CDR3 protein. The profile covers around 370,000 distinct CDR3 sequences, with about 21% appearing a single time and roughly an eighth taken by the ten largest. The sample taken for sequencing was PBMCs or a T cell subset sorted from them (not recorded which). These receptors came from an adult woman who had mild COVID-19 (a few samples of this study predate the infection). Cell type and time point are not known. CDR3s include the opening cysteine and the closing phenylalanine or tryptophan. Fields, in order: clone size, J gene, V gene, D gene, CDR3 DNA, CDR3 protein. D genes are given only for firm matches. Not every row has a clone size; where given, it reads once, few, many or a size class.

clone_size: .; j_call: TRBJ1-1; v_call: TRBV20-1; d_call: .; cdr3_nt: TGCAGTGCTAGAAAGGACAAGAACACTGAAGCTTTCTTT; cdr3_aa: CSARKDKNTEAFF
clone_size: few; j_call: TRBJ1-5; v_call: TRBV27; d_call: TRBD1; cdr3_nt: TGTGCCAGCAGGAGGTCGGGACAGGGGAATCAGCCCCAGCATTTT; cdr3_aa: CASRRSGQGNQPQHF
clone_size: few; j_call: TRBJ2-5; v_call: TRBV12-3/TRBV12-4; d_call: .; cdr3_nt: TGTGCCAGCAGTTTACTCCAGGGTGGGATAGAGACCCAGTACTTC; cdr3_aa: CASSLLQGGIETQYF
clone_size: .; j_call: TRBJ2-1; v_call: TRBV7-9; d_call: .; cdr3_nt: TGTGCCAGCAGCGCCCTGGGTCCCCGACAGTTCTTC; cdr3_aa: CASSALGPRQFF
clone_size: few; j_call: TRBJ2-7; v_call: TRBV2; d_call: TRBD1; cdr3_nt: TGTGCCAGCACCGGGACAGCCTCGAGCTACGAGCAGTACTTC; cdr3_aa: CASTGTASSYEQYF
clone_size: .; j_call: TRBJ2-7; v_call: TRBV11-2; d_call: .; cdr3_nt: TGTGCCAGCAGCCCACCCCGGGACAAATCCTACGAGCAGTACTTC; cdr3_aa: CASSPPRDKSYEQYF
clone_size: .; j_call: TRBJ1-3; v_call: TRBV20-1; d_call: .; cdr3_nt: TGCAGTGCTAGTAAGGGTGCTGGAAACACCATATATTTT; cdr3_aa: CSASKGAGNTIYF
clone_size: .; j_call: TRBJ2-7; v_call: TRBV5-6; d_call: .; cdr3_nt: TGTGCCAGCAGCCTCATAGCGGCTACAGGTTCCTACGAGCAGTACTTC; cdr3_aa: CASSLIAATGSYEQYF
clone_size: .; j_call: TRBJ2-2; v_call: TRBV24-1; d_call: .; cdr3_nt: TGTGCCACCAGTGATTTGGGCGCCGGGGAGCTGTTTTTT; cdr3_aa: CATSDLGAGELFF
clone_size: .; j_call: TRBJ2-1; v_call: TRBV7-8; d_call: TRBD1; cdr3_nt: TGTGCCAGCAGCCCGACAGGGGGGCCCTACAATGAGCAGTTCTTC; cdr3_aa: CASSPTGGPYNEQFF
clone_size: .; j_call: TRBJ1-3; v_call: TRBV12-3/TRBV12-4; d_call: .; cdr3_nt: TGTGCCAGCAGCCCACTAGGGGGTCTGGGAAACACCATATATTTT; cdr3_aa: CASSPLGGLGNTIYF
clone_size: .; j_call: TRBJ2-5; v_call: TRBV2; d_call: .; cdr3_nt: TGTGCCAGCAGTTCCCTGGTGGCCCAGTACTTC; cdr3_aa: CASSSLVAQYF
clone_size: .; j_call: TRBJ2-2; v_call: TRBV25-1; d_call: TRBD1; cdr3_nt: TGTGCCAGCAATGGACAGGGAACCGGGGAGCTGTTTTTT; cdr3_aa: CASNGQGTGELFF
clone_size: .; j_call: TRBJ1-1; v_call: TRBV7-9; d_call: .; cdr3_nt: TGTGCCAGCAGCTTTCGCTCAGGGATGAACACTGAAGCTTTCTTT; cdr3_aa: CASSFRSGMNTEAFF
clone_size: many; j_call: TRBJ1-2; v_call: TRBV25-1; d_call: TRBD1; cdr3_nt: TGTGCCAGCAGTGAATGGACAGGGGGCACGAGCTACACCTTC; cdr3_aa: CASSEWTGGTSYTF
clone_size: few; j_call: TRBJ1-5; v_call: TRBV12-3/TRBV12-4; d_call: TRBD1; cdr3_nt: TGTGCCAGCAGTTTATGGACAGGGGTTAGCAATCAGCCCCAGCATTTT; cdr3_aa: CASSLWTGVSNQPQHF
clone_size: many; j_call: TRBJ2-1; v_call: TRBV5-1; d_call: .; cdr3_nt: TGCGCCAGCAGCTTAACGAACCCCGCGAATGAGCAGTTCTTC; cdr3_aa: CASSLTNPANEQFF
clone_size: few; j_call: TRBJ1-2; v_call: TRBV7-9; d_call: .; cdr3_nt: TGTGCCAGCTCCCCTGGTTTTGGGGCCGATGTGTCGGGCTACACCTTC; cdr3_aa: CASSPGFGADVSGYTF
clone_size: .; j_call: TRBJ2-7; v_call: TRBV5-1; d_call: .; cdr3_nt: TGCGCCAGCAGCTTCCCAGGGATGAACGAGCAGTACTTC; cdr3_aa: CASSFPGMNEQYF
clone_size: .; j_call: TRBJ2-5; v_call: TRBV10-3; d_call: .; cdr3_nt: TGTGCCATCAGTGAAGGGCAGCAAGAGACCCAGTACTTC; cdr3_aa: CAISEGQQETQYF
clone_size: few; j_call: TRBJ2-3; v_call: TRBV7-2; d_call: .; cdr3_nt: TGTGCCAGCAGCTTAGACCGAGCGGAGCTCCCGATTTTCACAGATACGCAGTATTTT; cdr3_aa: CASSLDRAELPIFTDTQYF
clone_size: few; j_call: TRBJ2-7; v_call: TRBV11-2; d_call: .; cdr3_nt: TGTGCCAGCAGCTCGGGTAGGGACACCTTCTACGAGCAGTACTTC; cdr3_aa: CASSSGRDTFYEQYF
clone_size: few; j_call: TRBJ2-3; v_call: TRBV5-1; d_call: .; cdr3_nt: TGCGCCAGCAGCTTGGTCGGGGTCCCTAGCACAGATACGCAGTATTTT; cdr3_aa: CASSLVGVPSTDTQYF
clone_size: .; j_call: TRBJ2-7; v_call: TRBV30; d_call: .; cdr3_nt: TGTGCCTGGAGACGGGACAAAACCACCCCCACGCTTCACGAGCAGTACTTC; cdr3_aa: CAWRRDKTTPTLHEQYF
clone_size: few; j_call: TRBJ2-5; v_call: TRBV6-2/TRBV6-3; d_call: TRBD2; cdr3_nt: TGTACCTGGACTCGATCTCCCCCAGGGACTAGCGGGAGTGGTGAGACCCAGTACTTC; cdr3_aa: CTWTRSPPGTSGSGETQYF
clone_size: .; j_call: TRBJ1-2; v_call: TRBV6-2/TRBV6-3; d_call: .; cdr3_nt: TGTGCCAGCAGTAACAGACAGGACACCTACACCTTC; cdr3_aa: CASSNRQDTYTF
clone_size: .; j_call: TRBJ1-5; v_call: TRBV7-2; d_call: .; cdr3_nt: TGTGCCAGCAGCTTAACAGTCGGGGTGGCCAATCAGCCCCAGCATTTT; cdr3_aa: CASSLTVGVANQPQHF
clone_size: many; j_call: TRBJ2-7; v_call: TRBV2; d_call: TRBD1; cdr3_nt: TGTGCCAGCAGTGAAGGGACAGGGGTCACCTACGAGCAGTACTTC; cdr3_aa: CASSEGTGVTYEQYF